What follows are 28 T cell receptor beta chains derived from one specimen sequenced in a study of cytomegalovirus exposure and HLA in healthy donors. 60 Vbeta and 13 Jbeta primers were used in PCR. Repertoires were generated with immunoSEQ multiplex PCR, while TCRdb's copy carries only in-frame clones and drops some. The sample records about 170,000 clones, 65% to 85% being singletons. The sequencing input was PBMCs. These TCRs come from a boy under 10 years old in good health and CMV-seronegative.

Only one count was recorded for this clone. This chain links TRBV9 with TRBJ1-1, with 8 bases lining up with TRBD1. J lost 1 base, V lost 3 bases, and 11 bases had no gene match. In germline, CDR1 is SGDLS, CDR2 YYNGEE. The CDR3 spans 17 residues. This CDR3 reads CASSGRTSGTGNTEAFF. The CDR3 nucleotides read TGTGCCAGCAGCGGCAGAACATCCGGGACAGGGAACACTGAAGCTTTCTTT. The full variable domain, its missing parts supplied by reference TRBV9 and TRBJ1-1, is DSGVTQTPKHLITATGQRVTLRCSPRSGDLSVYWYQQSLDQGLQFLIQYYNGEERAKGNILERFSAQQFPDLHSELNLSSLELGDSALYFCASSGRTSGTGNTEAFFGQGTRLTVV.

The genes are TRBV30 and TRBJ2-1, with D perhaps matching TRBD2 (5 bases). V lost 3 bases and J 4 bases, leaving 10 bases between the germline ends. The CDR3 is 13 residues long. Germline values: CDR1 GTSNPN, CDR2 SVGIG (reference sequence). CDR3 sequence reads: CAWRLTGYNEQFF. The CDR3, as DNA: TGTGCCTGGAGACTTACGGGGTACAATGAGCAGTTCTTC.

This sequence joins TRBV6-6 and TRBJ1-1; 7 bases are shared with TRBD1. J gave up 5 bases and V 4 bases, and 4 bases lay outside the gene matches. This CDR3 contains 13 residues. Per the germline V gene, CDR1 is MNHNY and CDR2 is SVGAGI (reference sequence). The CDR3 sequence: CASSWTGGTEAFF. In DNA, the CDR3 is TGTGCCAGCAGTTGGACAGGTGGGACTGAAGCTTTCTTT.

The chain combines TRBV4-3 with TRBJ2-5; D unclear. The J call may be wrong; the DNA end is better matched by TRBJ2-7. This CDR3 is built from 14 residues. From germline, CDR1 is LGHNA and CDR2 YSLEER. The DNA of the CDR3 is TGCGCCAGCAGCCAAGATTTTCTCACCTACGAGCAGTACTTC. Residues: CASSQDFLTYEQYF.

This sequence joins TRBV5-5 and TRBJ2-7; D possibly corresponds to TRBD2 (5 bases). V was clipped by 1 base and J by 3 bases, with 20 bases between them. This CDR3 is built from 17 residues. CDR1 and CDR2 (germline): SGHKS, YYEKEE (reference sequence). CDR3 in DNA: TGTGCCAGCAGCTTGTCCCCTTTGCGGAGGCCATACTACGAGCAGTACTTC. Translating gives CASSLSPLRRPYYEQYF. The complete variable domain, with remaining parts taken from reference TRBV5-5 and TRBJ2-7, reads DAGVTQSPTHLIKTRGQQVTLRCSPISGHKSVSWYQQVLGQGPQFIFQYYEKEERGRGNFPDRFSARQFPNYSSELNVNALLLGDSALYLCASSLSPLRRPYYEQYFGPGTRLTVT.

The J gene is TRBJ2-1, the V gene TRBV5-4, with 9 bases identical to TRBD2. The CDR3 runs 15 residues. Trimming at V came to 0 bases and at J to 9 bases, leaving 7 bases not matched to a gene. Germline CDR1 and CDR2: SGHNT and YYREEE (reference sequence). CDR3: CASSLVIAGVPEQFF. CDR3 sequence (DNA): TGTGCCAGCAGCTTGGTAATAGCGGGAGTTCCTGAGCAGTTCTTC. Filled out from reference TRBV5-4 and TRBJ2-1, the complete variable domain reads ETGVTQSPTHLIKTRGQQVTLRCSSQSGHNTVSWYQQALGQGPQFIFQYYREEENGRGNFPPRFSGLQFPNYSSELNVNALELDDSALYLCASSLVIAGVPEQFFGPGTRLTVL.

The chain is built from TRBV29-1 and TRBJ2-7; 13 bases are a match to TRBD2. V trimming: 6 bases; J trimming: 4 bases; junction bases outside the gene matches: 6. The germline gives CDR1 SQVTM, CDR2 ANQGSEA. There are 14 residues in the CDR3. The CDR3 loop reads CSVNGLAGEYEQYF. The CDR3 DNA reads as TGCAGCGTCAACGGACTAGCGGGAGAATACGAGCAGTACTTC.

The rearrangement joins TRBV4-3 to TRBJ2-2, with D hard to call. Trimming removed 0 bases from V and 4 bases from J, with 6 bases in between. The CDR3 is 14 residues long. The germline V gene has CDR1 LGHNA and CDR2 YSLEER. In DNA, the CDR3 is TGCGCCAGCAGCCAAGATCCCGGCACCGGGGAGCTGTTTTTT. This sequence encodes CASSQDPGTGELFF.

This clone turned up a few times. CDR3 nucleotide sequence: TGTGCCAGCAGAAAAGAGGCTAGCTCGAGCTCCTACAATGAGCAGTTCTTC. Amino acids: CASRKEASSSSYNEQFF. The genes are TRBV2 and TRBJ2-1; D might be TRBD2 (5 bases). V was trimmed by 6 bases and J by 0 bases, leaving 18 bases between them. This CDR3 is 17 amino acids long. In germline, CDR1 is SNHLY, CDR2 FYNNEI.

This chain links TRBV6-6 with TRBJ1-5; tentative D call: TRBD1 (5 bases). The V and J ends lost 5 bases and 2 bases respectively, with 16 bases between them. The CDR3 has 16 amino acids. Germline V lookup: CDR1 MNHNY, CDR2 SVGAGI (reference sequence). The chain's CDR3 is CASSTAKIGGNQPQHF. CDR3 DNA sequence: TGTGCCAGCAGTACAGCGAAAATAGGGGGCAATCAGCCCCAGCATTTT.

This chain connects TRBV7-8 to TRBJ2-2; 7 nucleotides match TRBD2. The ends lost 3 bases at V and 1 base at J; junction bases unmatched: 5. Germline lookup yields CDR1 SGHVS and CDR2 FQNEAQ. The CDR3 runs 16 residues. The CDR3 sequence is CASSFLASGNTGELFF. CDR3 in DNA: TGTGCCAGCAGCTTCTTGGCTAGCGGGAACACCGGGGAGCTGTTTTTT.

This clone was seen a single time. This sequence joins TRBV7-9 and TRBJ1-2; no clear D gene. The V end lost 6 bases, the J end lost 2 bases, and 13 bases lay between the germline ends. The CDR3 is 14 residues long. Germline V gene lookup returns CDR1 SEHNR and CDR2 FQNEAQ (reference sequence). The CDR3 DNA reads TGTGCCAGCAGACCCCCGGGAGAAAACTATGGCTACACCTTC. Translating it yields CASRPPGENYGYTF.

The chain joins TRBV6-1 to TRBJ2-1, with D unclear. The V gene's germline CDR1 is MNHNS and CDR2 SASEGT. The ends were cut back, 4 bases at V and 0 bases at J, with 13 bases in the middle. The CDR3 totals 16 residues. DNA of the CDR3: TGTGCCAGCAGTGGAAGGAAAGCTAGCTCCTACAATGAGCAGTTCTTC. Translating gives CASSGRKASSYNEQFF.

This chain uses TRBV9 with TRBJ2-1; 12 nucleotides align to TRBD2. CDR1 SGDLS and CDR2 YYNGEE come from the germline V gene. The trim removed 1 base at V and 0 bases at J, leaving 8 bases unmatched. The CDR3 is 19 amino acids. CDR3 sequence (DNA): TGTGCCAGCAGCGTAACAGGGCTAGCGGGAGGGGGCTCCTACAATGAGCAGTTCTTC. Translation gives CASSVTGLAGGGSYNEQFF.

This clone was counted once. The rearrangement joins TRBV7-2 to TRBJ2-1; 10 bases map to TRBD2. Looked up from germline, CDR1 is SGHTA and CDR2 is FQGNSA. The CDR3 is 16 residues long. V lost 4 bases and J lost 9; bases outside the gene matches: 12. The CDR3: CASSSEPGLAKGEQFF. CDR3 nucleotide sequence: TGTGCCAGCAGCTCAGAGCCGGGACTAGCGAAAGGTGAGCAGTTCTTC.

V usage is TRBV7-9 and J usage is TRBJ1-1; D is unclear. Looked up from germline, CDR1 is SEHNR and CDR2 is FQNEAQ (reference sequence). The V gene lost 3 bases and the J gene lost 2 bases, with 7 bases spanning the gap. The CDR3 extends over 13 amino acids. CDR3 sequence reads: CASSFSVNTEAFF. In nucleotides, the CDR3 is TGTGCCAGCAGCTTCTCGGTAAACACTGAAGCTTTCTTT.

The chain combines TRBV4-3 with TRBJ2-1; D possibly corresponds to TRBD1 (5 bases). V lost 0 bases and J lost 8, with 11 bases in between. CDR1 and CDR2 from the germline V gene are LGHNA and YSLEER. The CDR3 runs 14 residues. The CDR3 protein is CASSQDQGLDEQFF. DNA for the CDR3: TGCGCCAGCAGCCAAGATCAGGGATTGGATGAGCAGTTCTTC.

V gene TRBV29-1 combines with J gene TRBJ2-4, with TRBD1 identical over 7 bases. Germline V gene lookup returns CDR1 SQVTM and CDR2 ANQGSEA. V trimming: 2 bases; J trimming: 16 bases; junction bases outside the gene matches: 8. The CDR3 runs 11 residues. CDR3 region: CSVERDREGYF. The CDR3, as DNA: TGCAGCGTTGAACGGGACAGAGAGGGATACTTC.

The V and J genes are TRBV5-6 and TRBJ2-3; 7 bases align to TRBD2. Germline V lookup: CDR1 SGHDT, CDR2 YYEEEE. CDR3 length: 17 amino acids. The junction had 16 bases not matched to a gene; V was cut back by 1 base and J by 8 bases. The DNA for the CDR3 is TGTGCCAGCAGCTTGAATTTCCGGCGGGAGAGGGCAGGTACGCAGTATTTT. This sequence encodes CASSLNFRRERAGTQYF.

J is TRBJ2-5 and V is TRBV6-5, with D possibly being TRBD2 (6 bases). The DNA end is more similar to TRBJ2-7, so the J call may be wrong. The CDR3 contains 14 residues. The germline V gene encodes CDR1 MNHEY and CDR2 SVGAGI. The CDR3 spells CASSFRGGSDEQYF. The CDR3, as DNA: TGTGCCAGCAGTTTCCGAGGAGGGAGCGACGAGCAGTACTTC.

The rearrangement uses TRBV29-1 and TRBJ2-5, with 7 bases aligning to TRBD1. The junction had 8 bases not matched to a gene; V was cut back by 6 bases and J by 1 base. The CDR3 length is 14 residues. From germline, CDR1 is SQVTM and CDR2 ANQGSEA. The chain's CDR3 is CSVDRTGSQETQYF. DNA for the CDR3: TGCAGCGTAGATCGGACAGGTTCCCAAGAGACCCAGTACTTC.

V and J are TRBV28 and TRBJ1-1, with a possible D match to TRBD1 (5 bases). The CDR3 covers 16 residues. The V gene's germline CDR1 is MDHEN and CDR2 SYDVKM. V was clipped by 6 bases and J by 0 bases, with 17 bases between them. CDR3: CASRRDTWGMNTEAFF. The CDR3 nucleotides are TGTGCCAGCAGGAGAGACACCTGGGGCATGAACACTGAAGCTTTCTTT.

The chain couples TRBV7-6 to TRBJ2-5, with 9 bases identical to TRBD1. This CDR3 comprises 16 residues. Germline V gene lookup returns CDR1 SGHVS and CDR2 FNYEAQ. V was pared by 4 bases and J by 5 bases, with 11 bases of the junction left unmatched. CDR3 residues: CASSSETGGAGETQYF. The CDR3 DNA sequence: TGTGCCAGCAGCTCAGAAACAGGGGGCGCGGGGGAGACCCAGTACTTC.

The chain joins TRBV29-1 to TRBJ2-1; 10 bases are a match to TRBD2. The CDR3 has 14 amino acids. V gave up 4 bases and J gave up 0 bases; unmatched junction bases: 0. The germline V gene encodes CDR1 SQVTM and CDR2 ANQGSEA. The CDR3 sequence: CSVASGSSYNEQFF. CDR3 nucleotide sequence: TGCAGCGTTGCTAGCGGGAGCTCCTACAATGAGCAGTTCTTC.

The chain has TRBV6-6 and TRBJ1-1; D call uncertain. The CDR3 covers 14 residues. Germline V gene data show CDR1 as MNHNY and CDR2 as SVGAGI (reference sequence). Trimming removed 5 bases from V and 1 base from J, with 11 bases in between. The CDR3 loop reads CASSRTEGNTEAFF. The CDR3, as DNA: TGTGCCAGCAGTCGGACGGAGGGGAACACTGAAGCTTTCTTT.

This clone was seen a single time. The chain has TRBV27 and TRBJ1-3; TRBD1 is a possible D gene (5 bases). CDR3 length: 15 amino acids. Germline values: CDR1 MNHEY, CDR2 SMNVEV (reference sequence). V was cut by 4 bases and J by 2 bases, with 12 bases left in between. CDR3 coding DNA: TGTGCCAGCAGTTCGCGGGGGGTAACTGGAAACACCATATATTTT. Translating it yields CASSSRGVTGNTIYF.

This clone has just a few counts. The CDR3: CASSYSSSGNTIYF. The CDR3 DNA reads TGTGCCAGCAGTTACTCGAGCTCTGGAAACACCATATATTTT. The chain joins TRBV6-5 to TRBJ1-3; D is uncertain. CDR1 is MNHEY, CDR2 SVGAGI, per germline. Trimming removed 0 bases from V and 0 bases from J, with 3 bases in between. This CDR3 spans 14 amino acids.

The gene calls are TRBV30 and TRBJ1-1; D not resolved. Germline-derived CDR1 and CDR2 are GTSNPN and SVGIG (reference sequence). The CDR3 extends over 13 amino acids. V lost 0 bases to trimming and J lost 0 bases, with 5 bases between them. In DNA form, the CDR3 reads TGTGCCTGGAGTGTAACACTGAACACTGAAGCTTTCTTT. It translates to CAWSVTLNTEAFF. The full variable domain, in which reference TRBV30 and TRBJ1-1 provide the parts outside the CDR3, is SQTIHQWPATLVQPVGSPLSLECTVEGTSNPNLYWYRQAAGRGLQLLFYSVGIGQISSEVPQNLSASRPQDRQFILSSKKLLLSDSGFYLCAWSVTLNTEAFFGQGTRLTVV.